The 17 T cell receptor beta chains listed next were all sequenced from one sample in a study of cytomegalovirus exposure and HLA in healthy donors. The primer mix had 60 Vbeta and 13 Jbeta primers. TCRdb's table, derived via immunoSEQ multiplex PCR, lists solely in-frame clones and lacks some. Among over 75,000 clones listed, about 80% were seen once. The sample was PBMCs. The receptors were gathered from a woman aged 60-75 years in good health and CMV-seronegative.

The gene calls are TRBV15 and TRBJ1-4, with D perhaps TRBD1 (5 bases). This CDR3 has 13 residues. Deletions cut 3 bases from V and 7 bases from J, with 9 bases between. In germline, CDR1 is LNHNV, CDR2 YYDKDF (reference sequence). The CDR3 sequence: CATSRTVREKLFF. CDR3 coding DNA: TGTGCCACCAGCAGGACAGTACGTGAAAAACTGTTTTTT.

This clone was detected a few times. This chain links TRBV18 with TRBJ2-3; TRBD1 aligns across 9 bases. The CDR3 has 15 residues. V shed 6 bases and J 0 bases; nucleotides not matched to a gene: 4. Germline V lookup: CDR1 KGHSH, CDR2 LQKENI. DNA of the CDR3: TGTGCCAGCTCTTTTACAGGGGGCAGCACAGATACGCAGTATTTT. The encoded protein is CASSFTGGSTDTQYF.

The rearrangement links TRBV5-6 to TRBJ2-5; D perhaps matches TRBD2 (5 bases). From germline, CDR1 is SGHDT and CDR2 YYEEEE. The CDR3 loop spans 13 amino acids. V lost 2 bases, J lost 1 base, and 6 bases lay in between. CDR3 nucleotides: TGTGCCAGCAGCTTTCGGGGCCAAGAGACCCAGTACTTC. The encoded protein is CASSFRGQETQYF.

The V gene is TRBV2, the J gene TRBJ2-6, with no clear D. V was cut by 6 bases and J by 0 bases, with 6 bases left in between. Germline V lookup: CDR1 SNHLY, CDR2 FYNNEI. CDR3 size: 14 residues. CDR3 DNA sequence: TGTGCCAGCAGCTACTACTCTGGGGCCAACGTCCTGACTTTC. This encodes CASSYYSGANVLTF.

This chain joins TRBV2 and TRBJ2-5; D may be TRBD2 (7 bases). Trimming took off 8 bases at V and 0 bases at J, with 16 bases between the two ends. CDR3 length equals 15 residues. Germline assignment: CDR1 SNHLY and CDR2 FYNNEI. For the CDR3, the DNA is TGTGCCAGCGTGGGAGGGGGAACGTACCAAGAGACCCAGTACTTC. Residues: CASVGGGTYQETQYF. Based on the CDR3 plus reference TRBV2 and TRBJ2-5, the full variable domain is EPEVTQTPSHQVTQMGQEVILRCVPISNHLYFYWYRQILGQKVEFLVSFYNNEISEKSEIFDDQFSVERPDGSNFTLKIRSTKLEDSAMYFCASVGGGTYQETQYFGPGTRLLVL.

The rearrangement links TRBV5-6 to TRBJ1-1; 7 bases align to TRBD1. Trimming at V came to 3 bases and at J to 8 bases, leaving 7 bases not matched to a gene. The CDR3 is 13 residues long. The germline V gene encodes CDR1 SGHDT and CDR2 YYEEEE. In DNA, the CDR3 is TGTGCCAGCAGCTACTCACCAGGGGGAGAAGCTTTCTTT. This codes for CASSYSPGGEAFF.

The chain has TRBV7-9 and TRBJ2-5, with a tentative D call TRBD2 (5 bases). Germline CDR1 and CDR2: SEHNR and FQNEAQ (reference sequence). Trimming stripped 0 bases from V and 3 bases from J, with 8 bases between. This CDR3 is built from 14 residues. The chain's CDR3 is CASSLADGKETQYF. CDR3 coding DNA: TGTGCCAGCAGCTTAGCGGACGGGAAAGAGACCCAGTACTTC.

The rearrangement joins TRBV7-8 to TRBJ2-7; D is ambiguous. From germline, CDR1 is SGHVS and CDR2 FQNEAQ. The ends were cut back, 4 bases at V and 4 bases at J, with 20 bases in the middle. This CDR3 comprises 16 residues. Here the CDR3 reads CASSSLKESFPYEQYF. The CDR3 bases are TGTGCCAGCAGCTCGTTGAAAGAGTCCTTCCCTTACGAGCAGTACTTC. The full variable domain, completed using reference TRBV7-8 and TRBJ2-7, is GAGVSQSPRYKVAKRGQDVALRCDPISGHVSLFWYQQALGQGPEFLTYFQNEAQLDKSGLPSDRFFAERPEGSVSTLKIQRTQQEDSAVYLCASSSLKESFPYEQYFGPGTRLTVT.

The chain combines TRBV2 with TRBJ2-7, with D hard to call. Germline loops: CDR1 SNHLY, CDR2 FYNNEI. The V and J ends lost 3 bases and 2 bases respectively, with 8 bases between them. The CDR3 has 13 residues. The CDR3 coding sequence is TGTGCCAGCAGTGACCCCCGGGCCTACGAGCAGTACTTC. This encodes CASSDPRAYEQYF.

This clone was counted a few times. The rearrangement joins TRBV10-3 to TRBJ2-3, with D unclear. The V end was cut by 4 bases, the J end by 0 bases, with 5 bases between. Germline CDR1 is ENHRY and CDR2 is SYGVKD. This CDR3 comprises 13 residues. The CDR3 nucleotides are TGTGCCATCAGTGTCTCTAGCACAGATACGCAGTATTTT. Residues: CAISVSSTDTQYF.

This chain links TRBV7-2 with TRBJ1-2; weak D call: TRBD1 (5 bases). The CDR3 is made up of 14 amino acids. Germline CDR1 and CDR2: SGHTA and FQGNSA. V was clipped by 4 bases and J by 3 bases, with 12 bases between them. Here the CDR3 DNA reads TGTGCCAGCAGCTCAGAAGGCAGGGACTATGGCTACACCTTC. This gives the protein CASSSEGRDYGYTF.

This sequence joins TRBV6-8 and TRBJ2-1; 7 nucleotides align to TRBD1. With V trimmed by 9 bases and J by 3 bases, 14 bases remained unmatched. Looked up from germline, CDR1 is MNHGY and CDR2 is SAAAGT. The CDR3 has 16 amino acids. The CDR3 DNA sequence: TGTGCCAGGCCCAATCGATGGGACAGCTACTACAATGAGCAGTTCTTC. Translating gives CARPNRWDSYYNEQFF.

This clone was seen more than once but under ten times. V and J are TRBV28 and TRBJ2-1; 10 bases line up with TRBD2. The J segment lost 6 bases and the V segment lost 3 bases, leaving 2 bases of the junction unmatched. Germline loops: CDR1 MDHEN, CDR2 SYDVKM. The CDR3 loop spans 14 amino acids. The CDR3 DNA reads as TGTGCCAGCAGTTTGTCTAGCGGGAGCAATGAGCAGTTCTTC. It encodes CASSLSSGSNEQFF.

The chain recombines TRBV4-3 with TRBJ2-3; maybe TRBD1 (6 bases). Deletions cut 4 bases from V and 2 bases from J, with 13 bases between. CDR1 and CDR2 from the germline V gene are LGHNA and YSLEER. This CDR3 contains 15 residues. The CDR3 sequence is CASSLWGTNTDTQYF. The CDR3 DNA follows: TGCGCCAGCAGCCTTTGGGGGACAAACACAGATACGCAGTATTTT.

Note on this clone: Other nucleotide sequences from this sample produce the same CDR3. The CDR3 here is CASSLTENTEAFF. The CDR3 DNA reads as TGTGCCAGCAGCTTGACTGAAAACACTGAAGCTTTCTTT. The chain employs TRBV7-2 and TRBJ1-1, with D uncertain. V shed 3 bases and J shed 2 bases, with 7 bases lying between them. CDR3 length equals 13 residues. Germline V gene lookup returns CDR1 SGHTA and CDR2 FQGNSA.

CDR3 region: CASDPGLASYEQFF. CDR3 DNA: TGTGCCAGCGATCCGGGACTGGCCTCGTATGAGCAGTTCTTC. V usage is TRBV28 and J usage is TRBJ2-1, with a weak D call TRBD2 (6 bases). CDR3 length: 14 amino acids. In germline, CDR1 is MDHEN, CDR2 SYDVKM. The V gene lost 8 bases and the J gene lost 8 bases, with 19 bases spanning the gap.

CDR3 loop: CASSLAGQPQHF. The CDR3 DNA sequence: TGTGCCAGCAGCTTGGCCGGTCAGCCCCAGCATTTT. The rearrangement joins TRBV5-5 to TRBJ1-5; D gene unclear. The length of the CDR3 is 12 residues. V was shortened by 0 bases and J by 6 bases, with 4 bases between the two germline ends. Germline CDR1 is SGHKS and CDR2 is YYEKEE (reference sequence).